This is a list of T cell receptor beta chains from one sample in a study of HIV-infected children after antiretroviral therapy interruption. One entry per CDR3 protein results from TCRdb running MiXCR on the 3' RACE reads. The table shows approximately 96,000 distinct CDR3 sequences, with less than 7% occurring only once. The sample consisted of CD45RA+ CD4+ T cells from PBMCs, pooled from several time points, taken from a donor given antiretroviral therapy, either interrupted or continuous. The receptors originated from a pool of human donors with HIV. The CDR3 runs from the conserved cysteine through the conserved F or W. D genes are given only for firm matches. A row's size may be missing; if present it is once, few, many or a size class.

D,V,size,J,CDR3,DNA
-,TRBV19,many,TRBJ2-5,CASSMVYPETQYF,TGTGCCAGTAGTATGGTTTACCCTGAGACCCAGTACTTC
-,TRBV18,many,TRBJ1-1,CASSPDGNTEAFF,TGTGCCAGCTCACCAGATGGCAACACTGAAGCTTTCTTT
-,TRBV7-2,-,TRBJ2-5,CASSSTGEGTQYF,TGTGCCAGCAGCTCTACAGGGGAGGGAACCCAGTACTTC
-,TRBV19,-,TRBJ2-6,CASSIDRGANVLTF,TGTGCCAGTAGTATAGACAGAGGGGCCAACGTCCTGACTTTC
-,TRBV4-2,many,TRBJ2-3,CASSQELSATDTQYF,TGTGCCAGCAGCCAGGAGCTCTCCGCCACAGATACGCAGTATTTT
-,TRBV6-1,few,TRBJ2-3,CASSTQGGSTDTQYF,TGTGCCAGCAGTACGCAGGGGGGGAGCACAGATACGCAGTATTTT
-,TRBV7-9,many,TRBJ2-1,CASSSVNHSYNEQFF,TGTGCCAGCAGCTCCGTCAACCACTCCTACAATGAGCAGTTCTTC
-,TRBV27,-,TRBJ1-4,CASSFSPAGEKLFF,TGTGCCAGCAGTTTTTCCCCCGCTGGTGAAAAACTGTTTTTT
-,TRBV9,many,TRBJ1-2,CASSVEPNEGYGYTF,TGTGCCAGCAGCGTAGAACCTAACGAGGGCTATGGCTACACCTTC
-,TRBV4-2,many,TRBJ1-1,CASSQTGAVSTEAFF,TGTGCCAGCAGCCAGACCGGGGCGGTTAGCACTGAAGCTTTCTTT
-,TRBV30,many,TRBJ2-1,CAWSTASPWNEQFF,TGTGCCTGGAGTACGGCTAGCCCCTGGAATGAGCAGTTCTTC
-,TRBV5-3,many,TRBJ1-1,CARSLTCRGRFSEAFF,TGTGCCAGAAGCTTGACGTGTAGGGGAAGATTCTCTGAAGCTTTCTTT
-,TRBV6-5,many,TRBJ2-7,CASTGGYEQYF,TGTGCCAGCACTGGGGGGTACGAGCAGTACTTC
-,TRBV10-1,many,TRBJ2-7,CASSESSVYEQYF,TGCGCCAGCAGTGAGAGTAGCGTCTACGAGCAGTACTTC
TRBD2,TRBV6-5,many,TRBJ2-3,CASSPTLAGVVDTQYF,TGTGCCAGCAGTCCGACACTAGCGGGAGTTGTAGATACGCAGTATTTT
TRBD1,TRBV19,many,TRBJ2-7,CASSWTGQGAYEQYF,TGTGCCAGTAGTTGGACGGGACAGGGGGCCTACGAGCAGTACTTC
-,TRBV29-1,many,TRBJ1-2,CSVVRANYGYTF,TGCAGCGTTGTCAGGGCTAACTATGGCTACACCTTC
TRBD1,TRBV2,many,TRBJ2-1,CASARDRVYNEQFF,TGTGCCAGCGCCCGGGACAGGGTCTACAATGAGCAGTTCTTC
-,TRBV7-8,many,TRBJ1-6,CASSLGYGSYNSPLHF,TGTGCCAGCAGCCTAGGGTACGGCTCCTATAATTCACCCCTCCACTTT
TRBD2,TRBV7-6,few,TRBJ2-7,CASSLVLAGVYEQYF,TGTGCCAGCAGCTTAGTTCTAGCGGGGGTGTACGAGCAGTACTTC
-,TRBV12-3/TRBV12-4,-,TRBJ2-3,CASSLQGLHTQYF,TGTGCCAGCAGTCTACAGGGCTTACATACGCAGTATTTT
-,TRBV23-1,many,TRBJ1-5,CAPPPGVQPQHF,TGCGCCCCCCCCCCGGGTGTTCAGCCCCAGCATTTT
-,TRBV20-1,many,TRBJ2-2,CSARVDQGWKGGELFF,TGCAGTGCTAGAGTTGATCAGGGATGGAAAGGCGGGGAGCTGTTTTTT
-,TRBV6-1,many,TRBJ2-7,CASSELVGYYEQYF,TGTGCCAGCAGTGAACTAGTGGGGTACTACGAGCAGTACTTC
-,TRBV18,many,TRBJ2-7,CASSPGPGVEQYF,TGTGCCAGCTCACCGGGGCCAGGAGTCGAGCAGTACTTC
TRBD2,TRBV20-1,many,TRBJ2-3,CSASDPFGGGNTDTQYF,TGCAGTGCTAGCGACCCCTTTGGCGGGGGTAACACAGATACGCAGTATTTT
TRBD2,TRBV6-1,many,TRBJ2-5,CATSLGLAGETQYF,TGTGCCACCTCCCTGGGACTAGCGGGAGAGACCCAGTACTTC
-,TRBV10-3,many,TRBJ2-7,CAISEGYSYEQYF,TGTGCCATCAGTGAAGGCTACTCCTACGAGCAGTACTTC
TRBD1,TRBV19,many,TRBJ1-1,CASSPPTGGNTEAFF,TGTGCCAGTAGTCCCCCGACAGGGGGGAACACTGAAGCTTTCTTT
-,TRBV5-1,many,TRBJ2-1,CASSLAGGNEQFF,TGCGCCAGCAGCTTGGCCGGGGGCAATGAGCAGTTCTTC
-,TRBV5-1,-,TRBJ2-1,CASSFNSQGYNEQFF,TGCGCCAGCAGCTTTAATTCACAGGGTTACAATGAGCAGTTCTTC
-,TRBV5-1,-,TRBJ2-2,CASSLAWAAGELFF,TGCGCCAGCAGCTTGGCCTGGGCAGCCGGGGAGCTGTTTTTT
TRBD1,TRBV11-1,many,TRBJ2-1,CASSLAYRDRMKREQFF,TGTGCCAGCAGCTTAGCGTACCGGGACAGAATGAAAAGGGAGCAGTTCTTC
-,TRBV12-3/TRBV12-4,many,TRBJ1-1,CASSRSAAFF,TGTGCCAGCAGTCGGAGCGCGGCTTTCTTT
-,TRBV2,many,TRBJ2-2,CASVDQGRAGELFF,TGTGCCAGTGTGGATCAGGGACGCGCCGGGGAGCTGTTTTTT
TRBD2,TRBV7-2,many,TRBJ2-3,CASSLWGPLAGRSSTDTQYF,TGTGCCAGCAGCTTATGGGGGCCACTAGCGGGCCGATCTAGCACAGATACGCAGTATTTT
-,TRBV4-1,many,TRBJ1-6,CASSQSGTGRPLHF,TGCGCCAGCAGCCAATCCGGCACGGGACGACCCCTCCACTTT
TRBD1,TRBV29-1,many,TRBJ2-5,CSVAPTGGYQETQYF,TGCAGCGTTGCTCCGACAGGGGGGTATCAAGAGACCCAGTACTTC
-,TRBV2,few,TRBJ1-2,CASLSDGGYYGYTF,TGTGCCAGCCTTTCAGACGGTGGTTACTATGGCTACACCTTC
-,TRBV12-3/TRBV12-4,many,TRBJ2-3,CASSLVLAESTDTQYF,TGTGCCAGCAGTTTAGTTCTCGCGGAAAGCACAGATACGCAGTATTTT
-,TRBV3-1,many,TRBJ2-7,CASSQGASSGYEQYF,TGTGCCAGCAGCCAAGGGGCCTCTAGTGGGTACGAGCAGTACTTC
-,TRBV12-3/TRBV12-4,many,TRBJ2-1,CASSFKVTLGGGEQFF,TGTGCCAGCAGTTTCAAGGTTACTCTCGGCGGTGGTGAGCAGTTCTTC
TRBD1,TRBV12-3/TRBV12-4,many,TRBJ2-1,CASRRAGTGDYNEQFF,TGTGCCAGCAGACGGGCCGGGACAGGGGACTACAATGAGCAGTTCTTC
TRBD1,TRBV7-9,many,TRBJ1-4,CASGGQAGEKLFF,TGTGCCAGCGGGGGACAGGCTGGCGAAAAACTGTTTTTT
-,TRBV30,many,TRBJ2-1,CAWSILGVYAEQFF,TGTGCCTGGAGTATACTGGGGGTCTATGCTGAGCAGTTCTTC
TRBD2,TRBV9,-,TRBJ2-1,CASSFSGGVDNEQFF,TGTGCCAGCAGCTTTAGCGGGGGGGTCGACAATGAGCAGTTCTTC
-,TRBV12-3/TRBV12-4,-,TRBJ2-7,CASRITAYEQYF,TGTGCCAGCAGGATAACAGCTTACGAGCAGTACTTC
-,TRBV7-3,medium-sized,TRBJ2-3,CASSQSTFTDTQYF,TGTGCCAGCAGCCAATCGACCTTCACAGATACGCAGTATTTT
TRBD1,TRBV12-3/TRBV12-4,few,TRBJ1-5,CASSPSPTGYASNQPQHF,TGTGCCAGCAGCCCGTCCCCGACAGGGTACGCGAGCAATCAGCCCCAGCATTTT
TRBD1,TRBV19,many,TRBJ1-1,CASSMEGAAEAFF,TGTGCCAGTAGTATGGAGGGGGCGGCTGAAGCTTTCTTT
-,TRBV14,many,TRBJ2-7,CASSQDGSGTQKYF,TGTGCCAGCAGCCAAGATGGATCCGGGACCCAGAAGTACTTC
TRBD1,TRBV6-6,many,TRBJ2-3,CASSSPDRADTQYF,TGTGCCAGCAGCTCCCCGGACAGGGCCGATACGCAGTATTTT
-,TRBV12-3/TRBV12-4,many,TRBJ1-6,CASLFWGSPLHF,TGTGCCAGCCTATTTTGGGGTTCACCCCTCCACTTT
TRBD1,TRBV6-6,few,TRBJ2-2,CASSYPLGDRAANTGELFF,TGTGCCAGCAGTTACCCGCTCGGCGACAGGGCCGCGAACACCGGGGAGCTGTTTTTT
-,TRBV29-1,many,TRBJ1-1,CSVHPMREGTEAFF,TGCAGCGTTCATCCCATGAGGGAAGGCACTGAAGCTTTCTTT
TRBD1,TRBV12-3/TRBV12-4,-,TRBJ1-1,CASSVGQVNTEAFF,TGTGCCAGCAGCGTAGGACAGGTTAACACTGAAGCTTTCTTT
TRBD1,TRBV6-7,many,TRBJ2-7,CASSYFTGGGSGEQYF,TGTGCCAGCAGTTACTTTACAGGGGGCGGATCAGGGGAGCAGTACTTC
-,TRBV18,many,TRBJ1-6,CASSPGTNWDSPLHF,TGTGCCAGCTCACCCGGCACGAATTGGGATTCACCCCTCCACTTT
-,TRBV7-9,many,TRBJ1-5,CASSPRGPQPQHF,TGTGCCAGCAGCCCCAGGGGACCTCAGCCCCAGCATTTT
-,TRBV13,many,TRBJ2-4,CASSLGAQNTLYF,TGTGCCAGCTCTCTCGGGGCCCAAAACACCTTGTACTTT